What follows are 16 T cell receptor beta chains derived from one specimen sequenced in a study of T-cell reconstitution after alpha-beta-depleted transplantation in children. Unique molecular identifiers were incorporated when the TCRbeta library was constructed. TCRdb re-called the PCR reads through MiXCR, storing one row per CDR3 protein. The sample yields over 150,000 distinct CDR3 sequences, approximately 6.6% seen once. The specimen was PBMCs from the stem cell graft donor, collected from the stem cell graft. The receptors originated from a human donor who donated a stem cell graft to a child with Wiskott-Aldrich syndrome.

CDR3 nucleotide sequence: TGCGCCAGCAGCTTGCCTACAGGGGTGAACACTGAAGCTTTCTTT. Translated, it gives CASSLPTGVNTEAFF. The chain employs TRBV5-1 and TRBJ1-1; 7 nucleotides match TRBD1. This CDR3 is 15 amino acids long. CDR1 is SGHRS, CDR2 YFSETQ, per germline. The V segment lost 1 base and the J segment 0 bases; nucleotides outside the gene matches: 3. Full variable domain (outside the CDR3, taken from reference TRBV5-1 and TRBJ1-1): KAGVTQTPRYLIKTRGQQVTLSCSPISGHRSVSWYQQTPGQGLQFLFEYFSETQRNKGNFPGRFSGRQFSNSRSEMNVSTLELGDSALYLCASSLPTGVNTEAFFGQGTRLTVV.

This clonotype was recorded at least ten times. The V call is TRBV15, the J call TRBJ2-7, with unresolved D. The CDR3 length is 14 residues. Deletions cut 0 bases from V and 0 bases from J, with 6 bases between. CDR1 LNHNV and CDR2 YYDKDF come from the germline V gene (reference sequence). The CDR3 region has the DNA TGTGCCACCAGCAGAGATCACAGCTCCTACGAGCAGTACTTC. It translates to CATSRDHSSYEQYF.

This clonotype has at least ten counts. The DNA of the CDR3 is TGTGCCAGCAGCGTGTACAGGGGGCCCTTGGAGCTGTTTTTT. Its protein product is CASSVYRGPLELFF. J is TRBJ2-2 and V is TRBV7-9; 9 bases are a match to TRBD1. CDR1 is SEHNR, CDR2 FQNEAQ, per germline (reference sequence). The CDR3 totals 14 residues. Trimming cost V 5 bases and J 10 bases; bases outside gene matches: 8.

This clonotype was picked up many times. The J gene is TRBJ2-3, the V gene TRBV20-1; tentative D call: TRBD2 (5 bases). CDR3 length: 15 residues. V lost 0 bases and J 4 bases, leaving 14 bases between the germline ends. Germline CDR1 DFQATT, CDR2 SNEGSKA (reference sequence). CDR3 loop: CSARDRLARADTQYF. CDR3 nucleotide sequence: TGCAGTGCTAGAGATAGGCTAGCTAGGGCAGATACGCAGTATTTT.

Ten or more counts support this clonotype. This sequence joins TRBV7-6 and TRBJ1-1, with D unclear. Germline V lookup: CDR1 SGHVS, CDR2 FNYEAQ. The V end was cut by 6 bases, the J end by 0 bases, with 8 bases between. The CDR3 contains 13 residues. CDR3 nucleotides: TGTGCCAGCAGTCGACGATTGAACACTGAAGCTTTCTTT. This sequence encodes CASSRRLNTEAFF.

The chain joins TRBV10-2 to TRBJ2-7; weak D call: TRBD2 (5 bases). CDR1 WSHSY and CDR2 SAAADI come from the germline V gene. With 4 bases removed from V and 2 bases from J, the gap between germline ends came to 15 bases. CDR3 length equals 15 residues. The CDR3 sequence is CASSASLTGTYEQYF. CDR3 coding DNA: TGCGCCAGCAGTGCTAGCCTAACTGGGACCTACGAGCAGTACTTC.

Many counts were recorded for this clonotype. The V gene is TRBV12-3 or TRBV12-4, the J gene TRBJ2-3; D remains ambiguous. The CDR3 has 16 amino acids. Trimming removed 2 bases from V and 2 bases from J, with 14 bases in between. The CDR3 protein is CASSLLLVLSTDTQYF. The CDR3 nucleotides read TGTGCCAGCAGTTTACTTTTGGTTTTGTCCACAGATACGCAGTATTTT.

This clonotype was counted ten times or more. The chain recombines TRBV3-1 with TRBJ2-5; a weak D match, TRBD1 (6 bases). V lost 6 bases and J 7 bases, leaving 15 bases between the germline ends. Per germline, CDR1 LGHDT and CDR2 YNNKEL (reference sequence). The CDR3 totals 13 residues. The chain's CDR3 is CASRLTTGLTQYF. DNA for the CDR3: TGTGCCAGCAGACTGACTACAGGGCTGACCCAGTACTTC.

This clonotype has a count of ten or more. The V gene is TRBV18, the J gene TRBJ2-1; 9 bases are shared with TRBD1. The germline CDR1 and CDR2 sequences are KGHSH and LQKENI. The CDR3 totals 13 residues. The V gene end was trimmed by 4 bases and the J gene end by 10 bases; junction bases not matched to a gene: 5. CDR3 amino acids: CASSQDRGGEQFF. CDR3 nucleotide sequence: TGTGCCAGCTCACAGGACAGGGGAGGAGAGCAGTTCTTC.

In this sample, this clonotype turned up many times. The chain combines TRBV20-1 with TRBJ2-5, with D perhaps matching TRBD1 or TRBD2 (5 bases each). The CDR3 covers 16 residues. V was pared by 7 bases and J by 4 bases, with 25 bases between. Germline assignment: CDR1 DFQATT and CDR2 SNEGSKA (reference sequence). CDR3 residues: CSVLSLWGPVGETQYF. CDR3 coding DNA: TGCAGTGTTCTCTCCCTCTGGGGACCGGTGGGAGAGACCCAGTACTTC.

This clonotype was counted many times. The chain uses TRBV5-1 and TRBJ2-7; 7 positions match TRBD1. In germline, CDR1 is SGHRS, CDR2 YFSETQ. The V segment lost 4 bases and the J segment 7 bases; nucleotides outside the gene matches: 8. The CDR3 covers 13 residues. In DNA form, the CDR3 reads TGCGCCAGCAGCACAACAGGGGCAGGGGAGCAGTACTTC. It codes for CASSTTGAGEQYF.

This clonotype was found many times. This rearrangement joins TRBV27 to TRBJ1-3; 8 nucleotides match TRBD1. Germline CDR1 MNHEY, CDR2 SMNVEV (reference sequence). J lost 0 bases, V lost 7 bases, and 2 bases had no gene match. The CDR3 is 14 residues long. The CDR3 here is CASIDRGSGNTIYF. In nucleotides, the CDR3 is TGTGCCAGCATAGACAGGGGCTCTGGAAACACCATATATTTT.

This clonotype was detected many times. The rearrangement joins TRBV5-1 to TRBJ1-1; 9 bases fit TRBD1. J lost 1 base, V lost 4 bases, and 5 bases had no gene match. The CDR3 sequence is 15 residues long. The V gene's germline CDR1 is SGHRS and CDR2 YFSETQ. CDR3 sequence reads: CASSRRTGANTEAFF. The CDR3 DNA reads TGCGCCAGCAGCCGAAGGACAGGGGCGAACACTGAAGCTTTCTTT.

This clonotype has just a few counts. The chain is built from TRBV5-1 and TRBJ2-5; D possibly corresponds to TRBD2 (5 bases). The germline CDR1 and CDR2 sequences are SGHRS and YFSETQ. There are 13 residues in the CDR3. The germline V and J ends were trimmed by 4 bases and 3 bases, with 10 bases remaining between them. The CDR3 region is CASSRIGEETQYF. The CDR3 coding sequence is TGCGCCAGCAGCCGTATCGGGGAAGAGACCCAGTACTTC.

This clonotype has at least ten counts. J is TRBJ2-5 and V is TRBV20-1; 7 bases line up with TRBD1. V dropped 0 bases and J dropped 5; count of bases not matched to a gene: 12. The germline V gene encodes CDR1 DFQATT and CDR2 SNEGSKA (reference sequence). The CDR3 extends over 16 amino acids. The CDR3 loop reads CSARDLRGGPVETQYF. Here the CDR3 DNA reads TGCAGTGCTAGAGATCTTAGAGGGGGCCCCGTGGAGACCCAGTACTTC.

This clonotype was counted many times. The rearrangement joins TRBV6-2 or TRBV6-3 to TRBJ2-6, with 8 positions matching TRBD1. The germline V gene encodes CDR1 MNHEY and CDR2 SVGEGT. This CDR3 is 15 amino acids long. Germline trimming cut 5 bases from V and 2 bases from J; bases unmatched to any gene: 2. The CDR3 loop reads CASSQQGAGANVLTF. The DNA for the CDR3 is TGTGCCAGCAGTCAACAGGGGGCTGGGGCCAACGTCCTGACTTTC.